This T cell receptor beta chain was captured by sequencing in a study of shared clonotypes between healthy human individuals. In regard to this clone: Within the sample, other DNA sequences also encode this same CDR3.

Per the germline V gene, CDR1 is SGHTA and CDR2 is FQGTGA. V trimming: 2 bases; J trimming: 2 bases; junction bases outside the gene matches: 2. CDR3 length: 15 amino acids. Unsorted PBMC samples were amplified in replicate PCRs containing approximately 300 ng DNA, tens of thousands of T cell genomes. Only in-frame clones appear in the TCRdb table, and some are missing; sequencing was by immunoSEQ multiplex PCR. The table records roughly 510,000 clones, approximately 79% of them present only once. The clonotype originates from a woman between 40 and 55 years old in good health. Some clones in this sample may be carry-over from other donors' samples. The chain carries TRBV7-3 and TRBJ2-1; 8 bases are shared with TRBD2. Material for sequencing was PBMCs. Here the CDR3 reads CASSLAGGPYNEQFF. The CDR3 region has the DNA TGTGCCAGCAGCTTAGCGGGAGGACCCTACAATGAGCAGTTCTTC. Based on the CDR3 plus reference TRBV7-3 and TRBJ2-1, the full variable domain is GAGVSQTPSNKVTEKGKYVELRCDPISGHTALYWYRQSLGQGPEFLIYFQGTGAADDSGLPNDRFFAVRPEGSVSTLKIQRTERGDSAVYLCASSLAGGPYNEQFFGPGTRLTVL.